This T cell receptor beta chain appears in the sequencing data of a study of blood T cell repertoires in COVID-19 (dated by TCRdb to the early 2020s). Context from the whole study: The collaborator samples originated in the United States, Italy and Spain and spanned the acute and convalescent phases of COVID-19. The material from the prospective study consisted of cDNA or gDNA derived from T cells, B-cell-depleted T cells, or PBMCs. The dataset comprised deeply sampled blood TCRbeta repertoires from subjects exposed to, actively infected with, or recovered from COVID-19. The repertoires were made available in a free public database intended to serve as a resource for research on the immune response to SARS-CoV-2. Samples came from the ongoing ImmuneRACE study (first 160 participants) plus 1,254 subjects from 6 global collaborators. Sample metadata almost always included a de-identified subject ID, COVID-19 status, age in years and sex. HLA class I and class II types, where available, came from metadata supplied by the sample provider rather than from assay-based typing.

On this clone: It has no known antigen specificity. Qualities for individual bases were not recorded, and no much larger clone is one base off.

Here is what the overall study found, with its caveats: How much clinical and demographic metadata was included differed by source and by participant, and the metadata was provided uncurated.

TCRbeta CDR3 regions were amplified from genomic DNA using the immunoSEQ Assay, a bias-controlled multiplex PCR. The paper's processing steps were these. The number of nucleated cells in each sample was estimated from the amplification of reference gene primers within the assay. Sequence reads were collapsed and filtered to measure the absolute abundance of every unique TCRbeta CDR3 rearrangement. For each sample, productive Simpson clonality was calculated as the square root of Simpson's diversity index across productive rearrangements. The clones in this table, taken by TCRdb from immuneACCESS, are in-frame only. Not every clone is retained; where verified, under half of the shortfall comes from an unresolved V gene, and the cause of the rest is unknown. D and trimming were read from the DNA, whereas the V and J calls and clone size are those reported in that table. A total of 250,000 to 350,000 clones appear in this sample, under 95% of them only once. The top ten hold around 20% of the sample.

Spanning cysteine to phenylalanine, the CDR3 consists of 17 amino acids. The kept DNA is CDR3 alone, 51 bases in frame from the first base. Sequences LGHNA (CDR1) and YSLEER (CDR2) are obtained from the germline V gene. V sheds 2 bases and J sheds 2 bases, leaving 13 bases between their ends. Enrolling through a virtual design, the prospective study's participants ranged in age from about 18 to 89 years and lived across some 22 United States geographic areas. Cohort assignment in the prospective study relied on participant-reported clinical history from a screening survey and a study questionnaire. ImmuneRACE Cohort 3 recovered participants were defined by two consecutive negative NP/OP PCR tests, healthcare professional clearance, or symptom resolution. In the prospective study, whole blood, serum and a nasopharyngeal or oropharyngeal swab were collected from each participant by mobile phlebotomists. Over an approximately 2-month period, participants in the prospective study had the option of providing additional blood draws and questionnaires. Blood samples from the prospective study were shipped frozen or at room temperature prior to DNA extraction.

Recombination connected TRBV4-3 to TRBJ2-6; no D gene can be assigned with confidence. This clonotype was obtained from a woman aged 30 to 39 who had recovered from COVID-19. The sequenced sample consisted of PBMCs or T cells enriched from blood (not recorded which). The CDR3 here reads CASSQRHGPAGANVLTF. DNA sequence: TGCGCCAGCAGCCAACGGCATGGGCCCGCTGGGGCCAACGTCCTGACTTTC.